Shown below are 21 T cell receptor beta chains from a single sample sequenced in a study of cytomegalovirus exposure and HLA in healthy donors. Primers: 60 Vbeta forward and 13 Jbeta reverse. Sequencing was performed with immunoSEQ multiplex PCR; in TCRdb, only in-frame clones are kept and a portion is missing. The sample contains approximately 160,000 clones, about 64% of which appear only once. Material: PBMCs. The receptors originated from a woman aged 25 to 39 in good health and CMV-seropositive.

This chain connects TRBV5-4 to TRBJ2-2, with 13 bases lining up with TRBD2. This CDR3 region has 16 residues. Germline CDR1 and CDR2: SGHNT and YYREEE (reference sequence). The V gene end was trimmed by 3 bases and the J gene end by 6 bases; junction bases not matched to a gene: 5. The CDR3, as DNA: TGTGCCAGCAGCTCGGGGACTAGCGGGATTTCCGGGGAGCTGTTTTTT. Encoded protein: CASSSGTSGISGELFF. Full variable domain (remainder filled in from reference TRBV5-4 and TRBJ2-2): ETGVTQSPTHLIKTRGQQVTLRCSSQSGHNTVSWYQQALGQGPQFIFQYYREEENGRGNFPPRFSGLQFPNYSSELNVNALELDDSALYLCASSSGTSGISGELFFGEGSRLTVL.

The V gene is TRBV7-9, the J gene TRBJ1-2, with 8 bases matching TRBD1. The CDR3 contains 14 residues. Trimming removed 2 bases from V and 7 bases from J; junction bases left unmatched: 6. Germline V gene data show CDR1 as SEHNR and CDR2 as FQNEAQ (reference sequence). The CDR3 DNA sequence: TGTGCCAGCAGCTTAAGAGGACAGGGTGGTGGCTACACCTTC. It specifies CASSLRGQGGGYTF.

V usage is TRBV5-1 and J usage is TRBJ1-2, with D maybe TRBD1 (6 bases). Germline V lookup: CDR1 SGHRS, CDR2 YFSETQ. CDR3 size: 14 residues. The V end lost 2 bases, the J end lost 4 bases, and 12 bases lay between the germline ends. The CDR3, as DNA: TGCGCCAGCAGCTTCGAGGGGGAAGGCTATGGCTACACCTTC. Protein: CASSFEGEGYGYTF. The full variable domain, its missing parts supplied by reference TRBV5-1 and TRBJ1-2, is KAGVTQTPRYLIKTRGQQVTLSCSPISGHRSVSWYQQTPGQGLQFLFEYFSETQRNKGNFPGRFSGRQFSNSRSEMNVSTLELGDSALYLCASSFEGEGYGYTFGSGTRLTVV.

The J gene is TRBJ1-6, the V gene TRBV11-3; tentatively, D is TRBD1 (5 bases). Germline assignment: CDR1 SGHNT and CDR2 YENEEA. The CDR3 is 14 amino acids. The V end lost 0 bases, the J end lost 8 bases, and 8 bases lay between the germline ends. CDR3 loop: CASSLEGEDSPLHF. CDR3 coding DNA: TGTGCCAGCAGCTTAGAAGGGGAGGATTCACCCCTCCACTTT.

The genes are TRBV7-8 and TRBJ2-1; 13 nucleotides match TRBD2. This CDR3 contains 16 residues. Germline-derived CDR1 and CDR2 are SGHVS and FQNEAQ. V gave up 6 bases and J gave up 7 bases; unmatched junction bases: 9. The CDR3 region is CASSNRLAGGGNEQFF. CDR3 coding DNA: TGTGCCAGCAGTAACAGACTAGCGGGAGGTGGGAATGAGCAGTTCTTC.

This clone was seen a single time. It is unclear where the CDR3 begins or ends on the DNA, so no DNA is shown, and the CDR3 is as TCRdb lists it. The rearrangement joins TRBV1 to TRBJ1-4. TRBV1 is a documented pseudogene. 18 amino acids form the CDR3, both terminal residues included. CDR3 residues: CTSSPTYTCGIPDEKLFF.

The CDR3 sequence is CASLVAGPVAYF. Here the CDR3 DNA reads TGTGCCAGCCTGGTAGCGGGGCCCGTTGCGTATTTT. The rearrangement links TRBV7-9 to TRBJ2-3; 8 bases map to TRBD2. This CDR3 contains 12 residues. The germline gives CDR1 SEHNR, CDR2 FQNEAQ (reference sequence). J gave up 14 bases and V 8 bases, and 12 bases lay outside the gene matches.

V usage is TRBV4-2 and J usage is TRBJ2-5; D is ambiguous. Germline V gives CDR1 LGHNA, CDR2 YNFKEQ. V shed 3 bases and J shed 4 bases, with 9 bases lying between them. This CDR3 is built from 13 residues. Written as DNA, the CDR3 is TGTGCCAGCAGCCAGTCGGTGCGAGAGACCCAGTACTTC. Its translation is CASSQSVRETQYF.

In DNA, the CDR3 is TGTGCCAGCAGCGTCCGGGACAGGCCCTACAATGAGCAGTTCTTC. It translates to CASSVRDRPYNEQFF. The rearrangement links TRBV5-6 to TRBJ2-1; the match to TRBD1 covers 8 bases. The CDR3 has 15 amino acids. Germline-derived CDR1 and CDR2 are SGHDT and YYEEEE. J was trimmed by 2 bases and V by 4 bases; bases with no gene match: 5. Together with reference TRBV5-6 and TRBJ2-1, the CDR3 gives the full variable domain: DAGVTQSPTHLIKTRGQQVTLRCSPKSGHDTVSWYQQALGQGPQFIFQYYEEEERQRGNFPDRFSGHQFPNYSSELNVNALLLGDSALYLCASSVRDRPYNEQFFGPGTRLTVL.

CDR3: CASNRRGGTYEQYF. For the CDR3, the DNA is TGTGCCAGCAATCGGCGGGGGGGAACCTACGAGCAGTACTTC. V gene TRBV6-1 combines with J gene TRBJ2-7; TRBD2 agrees at 9 bases. The germline V gene has CDR1 MNHNS and CDR2 SASEGT. This CDR3 comprises 14 residues. J gave up 2 bases and V 7 bases, and 6 bases lay outside the gene matches.

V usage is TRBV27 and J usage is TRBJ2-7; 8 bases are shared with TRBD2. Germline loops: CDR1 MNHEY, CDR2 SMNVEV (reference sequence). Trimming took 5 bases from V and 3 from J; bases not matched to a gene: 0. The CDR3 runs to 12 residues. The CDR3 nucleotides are TGTGCCAGCAGTACTAGCGGCTACGAGCAGTACTTC. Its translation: CASSTSGYEQYF.

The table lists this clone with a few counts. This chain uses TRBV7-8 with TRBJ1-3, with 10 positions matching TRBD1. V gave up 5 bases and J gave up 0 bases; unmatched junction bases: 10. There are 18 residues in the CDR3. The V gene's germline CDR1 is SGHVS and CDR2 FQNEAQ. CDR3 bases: TGTGCCAGCAGCCGGCGCCCGGGACAGGGGAACTCTGGAAACACCATATATTTT. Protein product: CASSRRPGQGNSGNTIYF.

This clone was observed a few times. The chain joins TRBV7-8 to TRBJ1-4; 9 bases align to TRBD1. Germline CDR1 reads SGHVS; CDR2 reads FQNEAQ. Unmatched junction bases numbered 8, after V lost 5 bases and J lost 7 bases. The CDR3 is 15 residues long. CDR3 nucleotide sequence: TGTGCCAGCAGCCCAGGGACAGGGTATGGTGAAAAACTGTTTTTT. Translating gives CASSPGTGYGEKLFF.

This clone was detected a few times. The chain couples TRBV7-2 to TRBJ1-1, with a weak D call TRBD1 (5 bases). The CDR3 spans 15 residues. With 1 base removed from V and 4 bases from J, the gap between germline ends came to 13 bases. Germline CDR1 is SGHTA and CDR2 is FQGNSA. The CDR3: CASSLVEGMSTEAFF. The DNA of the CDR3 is TGTGCCAGCAGCTTAGTGGAGGGGATGAGCACTGAAGCTTTCTTT.

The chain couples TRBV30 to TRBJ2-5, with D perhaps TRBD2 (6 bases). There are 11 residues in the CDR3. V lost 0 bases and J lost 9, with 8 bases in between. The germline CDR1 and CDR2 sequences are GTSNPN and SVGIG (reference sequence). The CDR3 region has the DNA TGTGCCTGGAGTGTACCGGGGGCCCAGTACTTC. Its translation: CAWSVPGAQYF.

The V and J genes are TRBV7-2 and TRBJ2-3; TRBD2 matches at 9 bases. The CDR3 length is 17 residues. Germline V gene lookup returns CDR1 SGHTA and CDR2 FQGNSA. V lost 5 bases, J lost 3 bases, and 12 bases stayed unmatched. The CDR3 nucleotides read TGTGCCAGCAGCCGGACTTGGCGGGGGGGCTCTACAGATACGCAGTATTTT. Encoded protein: CASSRTWRGGSTDTQYF.

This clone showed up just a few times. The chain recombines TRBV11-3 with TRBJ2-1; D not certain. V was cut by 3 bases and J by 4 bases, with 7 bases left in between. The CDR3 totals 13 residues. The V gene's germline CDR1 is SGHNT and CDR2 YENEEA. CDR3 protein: CASSFEEYNEQFF. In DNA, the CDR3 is TGTGCCAGCAGCTTCGAAGAGTACAATGAGCAGTTCTTC.

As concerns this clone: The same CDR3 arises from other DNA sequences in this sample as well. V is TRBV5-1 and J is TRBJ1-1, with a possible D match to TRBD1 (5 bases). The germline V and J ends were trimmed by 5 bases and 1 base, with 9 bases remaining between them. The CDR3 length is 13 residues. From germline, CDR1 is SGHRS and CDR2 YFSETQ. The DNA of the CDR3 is TGCGCCAGCAGACAAACAGGGAACACTGAAGCTTTCTTT. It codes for CASRQTGNTEAFF.

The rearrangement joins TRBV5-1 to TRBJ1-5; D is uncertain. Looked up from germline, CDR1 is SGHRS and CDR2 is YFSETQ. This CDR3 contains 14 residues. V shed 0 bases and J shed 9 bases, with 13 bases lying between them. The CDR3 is CASSLDESRGPQHF. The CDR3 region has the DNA TGCGCCAGCAGCTTGGATGAAAGTCGGGGGCCCCAGCATTTT.

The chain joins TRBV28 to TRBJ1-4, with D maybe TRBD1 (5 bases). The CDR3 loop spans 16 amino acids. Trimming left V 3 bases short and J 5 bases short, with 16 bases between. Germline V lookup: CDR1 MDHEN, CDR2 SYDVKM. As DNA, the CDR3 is TGTGCCAGCAGTTTCCGGATCGTAAGGGGCAATGAAAAACTGTTTTTT. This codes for CASSFRIVRGNEKLFF.

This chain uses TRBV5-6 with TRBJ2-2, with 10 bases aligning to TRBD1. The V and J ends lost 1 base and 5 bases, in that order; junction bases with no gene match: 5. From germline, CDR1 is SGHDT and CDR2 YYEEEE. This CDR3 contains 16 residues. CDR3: CASSLRQGARTGELFF. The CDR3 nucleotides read TGTGCCAGCAGCTTGAGACAGGGGGCAAGGACCGGGGAGCTGTTTTTT. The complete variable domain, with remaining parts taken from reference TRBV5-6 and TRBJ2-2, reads DAGVTQSPTHLIKTRGQQVTLRCSPKSGHDTVSWYQQALGQGPQFIFQYYEEEERQRGNFPDRFSGHQFPNYSSELNVNALLLGDSALYLCASSLRQGARTGELFFGEGSRLTVL.